This TCR beta chain was sequenced during a study of cytomegalovirus exposure and HLA in healthy donors. General observations from the study: HLA allele associations emerged for 17,000 or so TCR beta sequences in a later analysis, at 0.05 false discovery rate. According to the study, approximately 150 TCR beta chains were cytomegalovirus-associated.

PCR was performed using 60 Vbeta and 13 Jbeta primers. TCRdb's copy holds only in-frame clones and misses some; the assay was immunoSEQ multiplex PCR. Its listing shows around 100,000 clones. Comments on this clone: The antigen remains undetermined.

This TCR derives from a man under 40 in good health and CMV-seronegative. Sample: PBMCs.

The CDR3 DNA is TGTGCCAGCAGCTCATGGTCGCGGGGGGCTCCATGGACCCAGTACTTC. This codes for CASSSWSRGAPWTQYF. V usage is TRBV7-9 and J usage is TRBJ2-5; 8 bases match TRBD2. Trimming took 4 bases from V and 7 from J; bases not matched to a gene: 14. Germline V gene lookup returns CDR1 SEHNR and CDR2 FQNEAQ (reference sequence). CDR3 length equals 16 residues. Together with reference TRBV7-9 and TRBJ2-5, the CDR3 gives the full variable domain: DTGVSQNPRHKITKRGQNVTFRCDPISEHNRLYWYRQTLGQGPEFLTYFQNEAQLEKSRLLSDRFSAERPKGSFSTLEIQRTEQGDSAMYLCASSSWSRGAPWTQYFGPGTRLLVL.